This T cell receptor beta chain comes out of a study of T cells in Graves' hyperthyroidism and ophthalmopathy (dated by TCRdb to the late 2010s). About the investigation overall: Peripheral blood samples were taken at initial diagnosis, before any treatment was given. Thyroid tissue and blood T-cell repertoires from six Graves' hyperthyroidism patients were also compared in the study. To identify distinguishing TCR V-J signatures, a discovery cohort of about 95 patients was used, comprising 43 with Graves' ophthalmopathy and under 60 with stable Graves' hyperthyroidism. Prospective prediction of ophthalmopathy was tested in an independent validation cohort consisting of some 20 hyperthyroidism patients and approximately 16 patients who later progressed to ophthalmopathy. The roughly 100 discovery patients were randomly divided into training and test sets at a 7:3 ratio. Following sampling, methimazole starting at 30 mg daily was given to hyperthyroidism patients, and high-dose intravenous methylprednisolone was given to ophthalmopathy patients. The paper reports TCR Vbeta CDR3 sequencing of approximately 130 peripheral blood samples: 40 to 45 ophthalmopathy, about 75 hyperthyroidism and around 17 progressor patients.

Hyperthyroidism patients were newly diagnosed, with disease duration under 2 months, and aged 18 to 65 years. Exclusion was applied to patients with uncontrolled infections, other autoimmune diseases, pregnancy or lactation. Diagnoses relied on clinical symptoms, serum thyroxine and TRAb, thyroid ultrasound and orbital computed tomography. Blood from progressor patients was collected at the time of first diagnosis with hyperthyroidism, before any ophthalmopathy symptoms had appeared. PBMCs were isolated from more than 9 ml of fresh peripheral blood by Ficoll-Paque density gradient centrifugation. Progressor patients were defined as those initially diagnosed with Graves' hyperthyroidism in whom ophthalmopathy developed during follow-up. Trizol reagent was used to extract total RNA, and RNA quality was then checked on an Agilent 2100 Bioanalyzer. The TCR beta CDR3 regions were amplified from the RNA transcripts. A first-round RT-PCR of the TCR CDR3 used the HTBI primer set with the Qiagen OneStep RT-PCR kit. Libraries were constructed in a second round of multiplex PCR, after which size selection and purification were carried out. Sequencing of the libraries was done on an Illumina HiSeq2000 using paired-end 100 bp reads. The authors' analysis ran thus. Raw data were processed with SOAPnuke, discarding reads with adapters, uncalled bases, mean Phred below 15, or no exact constant-primer or identifier match. COPE v1.2.5 was used to merge high-quality paired reads, and clonotypes were defined as unique nucleotide sequences. MiTCR v1.1 was used to align the clonotypes against IMGT TRBV, TRBD and TRBJ reference segments. Only V-J combinations with frequency above 0.0001, covering about 99% of repertoires, were analysed. A TCS score was defined as the ratio between F50 (clonal expansion) and ExV (chaos), using BLOSUM62-based TCRdist between CDR3 peptides within each V-J. Welch's t-statistics and random forest reduced several hundred V-J features to 13, which were used in a naive Bayes classifier (R e1071). TCRdb ran its own pipeline on the public reads, namely fastp trimming at Q25 and MiXCR clone calling, and kept in-frame beta chains. Identical CDR3 protein sequences are pooled into one entry, listed with their most common genes and DNA. V and J calls and clone size were set by TCRdb, not the authors. Within this sample are fewer than 300,000 distinct CDR3 sequences, with less than 30% of them counted one time only. The ten largest account for 25% to 30% of the sample.

Concerning this clonotype itself: This receptor's antigen is unknown. Per-base quality was not reported, and no clone a single base away is much larger than it.

Overall study outcomes, separate from this receptor: Most expanded thyroid clonotypes (frequency above 0.001) were also detected in blood, a finding suggesting that blood repertoires may reflect thyroid immune responses. No statistical method was used to set the sample size in advance, and investigators knew the group allocation. A 13 V-J signature model separated ophthalmopathy from stable hyperthyroidism, with over 85% sensitivity and around 84% specificity in cross-validation and 80%/75% in testing. In validation, the model predicted progression to ophthalmopathy a median of about 6 months before onset, with about 70% sensitivity and roughly 73% specificity.

This TCR derives from a man between 35 and 55 years old with Graves' hyperthyroidism that later progressed to Graves' ophthalmopathy. The source material was blood.

The CDR3 reads as follows: CASSFGTLYEQYF. The nucleotides are TGTGCCAGCAGTTTCGGGACTCTCTACGAGCAGTACTTC. The rearrangement combines TRBV28 with TRBJ2-7; TRBD2 is possibly the D segment (6 matching bases). Counted from cysteine to phenylalanine, this CDR3 has 13 amino acids. CDR3 DNA only is kept here, 39 bases in frame from base 1. Sequences MDHEN (CDR1) and SYDVKM (CDR2) are obtained from the germline V gene. V sheds 3 bases and J sheds 3 bases, leaving 9 bases between their ends.